Presented here are 24 T cell receptor beta chains from one specimen sequenced in a study of shared clonotypes between healthy human individuals. Measured with immunoSEQ multiplex PCR; TCRdb has only the in-frame clones, and not every one. Of over 2 million clones listed, approximately 95% are singletons. Sequenced input: naive CD4+ T cells sorted from blood. Described subset: CD45RA+ positively selected. The source is a man younger than 35 in good health.

Note on this clone: The sample contains more than one DNA sequence encoding this CDR3. The V gene is TRBV5-6, the J gene TRBJ2-5; D remains unclear. The CDR3 extends over 11 amino acids. Trimming shortened V by 3 bases and J by 4 bases, and 4 bases separated the two germline ends. Germline CDR1 SGHDT, CDR2 YYEEEE. CDR3 region: CASSSSETQYF. For the CDR3, the DNA is TGTGCCAGCAGCTCCTCAGAGACCCAGTACTTC. Full variable domain (outside the CDR3, taken from reference TRBV5-6 and TRBJ2-5): DAGVTQSPTHLIKTRGQQVTLRCSPKSGHDTVSWYQQALGQGPQFIFQYYEEEERQRGNFPDRFSGHQFPNYSSELNVNALLLGDSALYLCASSSSETQYFGPGTRLLVL.

This chain connects TRBV5-6 to TRBJ2-7, with TRBD2 matching over 7 bases. Germline V CDR1 and CDR2: SGHDT, YYEEEE. V shed 1 base and J 3 bases; nucleotides not matched to a gene: 4. CDR3 length: 14 residues. The DNA for the CDR3 is TGTGCCAGCAGCTTGCCCGGGACTAACTACGAGCAGTACTTC. Protein product: CASSLPGTNYEQYF.

In regard to this clone: This specimen includes other DNA sequences encoding the same CDR3. J is TRBJ2-5 and V is TRBV4-3; D is undetermined. Germline lookup yields CDR1 LGHNA and CDR2 YSLEER. Trimming stripped 2 bases from V and 5 bases from J, with 9 bases between. The CDR3 totals 13 residues. CDR3 coding DNA: TGCGCCAGCAGCCAAACTTTCTTCGAGACCCAGTACTTC. Its protein product is CASSQTFFETQYF.

V usage is TRBV9 and J usage is TRBJ2-3; no clear D. The CDR3 runs to 15 residues. Per germline, CDR1 SGDLS and CDR2 YYNGEE. Trimming left V 2 bases short and J 0 bases short, with 10 bases between. In DNA, the CDR3 is TGTGCCAGCAGCGTTAGAGCTCCTAGCACAGATACGCAGTATTTT. This gives the protein CASSVRAPSTDTQYF.

The chain employs TRBV7-7 and TRBJ2-3; maybe TRBD2 (5 bases). This CDR3 is built from 14 residues. Germline V gives CDR1 SSHAT, CDR2 FNYEAQ (reference sequence). Here the CDR3 reads CASSLDYTADTQYF. In nucleotides, the CDR3 is TGTGCTAGCTCCCTTGACTATACCGCAGATACGCAGTATTTT.

The J gene is TRBJ2-5, the V gene TRBV10-3; unclear D gene. Germline CDR1 ENHRY, CDR2 SYGVKD. The CDR3 totals 13 residues. V was cut by 2 bases and J by 9 bases, with 13 bases left in between. The CDR3 protein is CAISEADEEPQYF. DNA for the CDR3: TGTGCCATCAGTGAGGCCGACGAGGAACCCCAGTACTTC.

The chain uses TRBV2 and TRBJ2-1; no clear D. This CDR3 is built from 14 residues. V lost 7 bases to trimming and J lost 3 bases, with 13 bases between them. Germline loops: CDR1 SNHLY, CDR2 FYNNEI. The CDR3 loop is CASKWGTVYNEQFF. The CDR3 DNA is TGTGCCAGCAAGTGGGGAACCGTCTACAATGAGCAGTTCTTC.

This rearrangement joins TRBV15 to TRBJ2-7; a weak D match, TRBD1 (5 bases). The CDR3 length is 15 residues. Germline CDR1 reads LNHNV; CDR2 reads YYDKDF (reference sequence). Trimming removed 1 base at V and 4 bases at J, with 14 bases between. CDR3: CATSRAPGREYEQYF. The DNA of the CDR3 is TGTGCCACCAGCAGAGCGCCAGGGCGAGAGTACGAGCAGTACTTC.

V is TRBV19 and J is TRBJ1-1, with 9 positions matching TRBD1. The junction had 9 bases not matched to a gene; V was cut back by 8 bases and J by 2 bases. Germline loops: CDR1 LNHDA, CDR2 SQIVND (reference sequence). The CDR3 has 15 amino acids. The CDR3 sequence: CASWVGTGLNTEAFF. Written as DNA, the CDR3 is TGTGCCAGTTGGGTGGGGACAGGGCTAAACACTGAAGCTTTCTTT. Looking up the rest from reference TRBV19 and TRBJ1-1 gives the full variable domain: DGGITQSPKYLFRKEGQNVTLSCEQNLNHDAMYWYRQDPGQGLRLIYYSQIVNDFQKGDIAEGYSVSREKKESFPLTVTSAQKNPTAFYLCASWVGTGLNTEAFFGQGTRLTVV.

V is TRBV25-1 and J is TRBJ1-4; D gene ambiguous. CDR1 and CDR2 from the germline V gene are MGHDK and SYGVNS. CDR3 length equals 15 residues. DNA for the CDR3: TGTGCTACCAGCACTTCGTCTTACCTCAATGAAAAACTGTTTTTT. It specifies CATSTSSYLNEKLFF.

The chain links TRBV6-1 to TRBJ1-5; D gene uncertain. CDR1 and CDR2 from the germline V gene are MNHNS and SASEGT. This CDR3 is built from 14 residues. The germline V and J ends were trimmed by 8 bases and 6 bases, with 17 bases remaining between them. CDR3 coding DNA: TGTGCCAGCGGGGAGGTACCCTCACCTCAGCCCCAGCATTTT. Translated: CASGEVPSPQPQHF.

The V and J genes are TRBV2 and TRBJ2-7; 10 bases fit TRBD1. After removal of 6 bases from V and 5 bases from J, the junction contained 10 bases not matched to a gene. The CDR3 consists of 15 residues. Germline CDR1 is SNHLY and CDR2 is FYNNEI. Here the CDR3 DNA reads TGTGCCAGCAGCGCGATGGGGACAGGGGTCGACGAGCAGTACTTC. This translates into CASSAMGTGVDEQYF.

The chain combines TRBV5-1 with TRBJ1-4; D is unresolved. In germline, CDR1 is SGHRS, CDR2 YFSETQ. The CDR3 is 16 amino acids. V was cut by 2 bases and J by 0 bases, with 11 bases left in between. The CDR3 sequence: CASSLTALATNEKLFF. As DNA, the CDR3 is TGCGCCAGCAGCTTAACAGCCCTCGCAACTAATGAAAAACTGTTTTTT.

With respect to this clone: The same CDR3 is also encoded by other DNA sequences in this sample. The CDR3 loop is CASSSQGSSYEQYF. The CDR3 nucleotides read TGCGCCAGCAGCAGCCAGGGCAGCTCCTACGAGCAGTACTTC. The chain employs TRBV5-1 and TRBJ2-7, with D maybe TRBD1 (5 bases). The CDR3 totals 14 residues. Germline CDR1 SGHRS, CDR2 YFSETQ. Trimming pared 4 bases from V and 0 bases from J, leaving 11 bases between.

In this sample, this clone turned up once. V and J are TRBV7-8 and TRBJ2-7; 7 nucleotides match TRBD1. V trimming: 1 base; J trimming: 4 bases; junction bases outside the gene matches: 4. Germline values: CDR1 SGHVS, CDR2 FQNEAQ. CDR3 length equals 14 residues. CDR3 DNA sequence: TGTGCCAGCAGCTTAGGGACGACAGGGTACGAGCAGTACTTC. It encodes CASSLGTTGYEQYF.

The J gene is TRBJ2-7, the V gene TRBV18; 11 nucleotides align to TRBD2. The V segment lost 4 bases and the J segment 0 bases; nucleotides outside the gene matches: 5. The CDR3 extends over 16 amino acids. Germline assignment: CDR1 KGHSH and CDR2 LQKENI. The CDR3 DNA sequence: TGTGCCAGCTCACGAGGGACTAGCGGAACCTCCTACGAGCAGTACTTC. This encodes CASSRGTSGTSYEQYF. The full variable domain, completed using reference TRBV18 and TRBJ2-7, is NAGVMQNPRHLVRRRGQEARLRCSPMKGHSHVYWYRQLPEEGLKFMVYLQKENIIDESGMPKERFSAEFPKEGPSILRIQQVVRGDSAAYFCASSRGTSGTSYEQYFGPGTRLTVT.

V usage is TRBV5-1 and J usage is TRBJ2-2, with no clear D. The CDR3 spans 14 residues. The germline V and J ends were trimmed by 4 bases and 3 bases, with 10 bases remaining between them. The germline CDR1 and CDR2 sequences are SGHRS and YFSETQ. CDR3 DNA: TGCGCCAGCAGCGTGGGGTCCTACACCGGGGAGCTGTTTTTT. This translates into CASSVGSYTGELFF.

To note about this clone: This sample includes further DNA sequences coding for the same CDR3. The chain is built from TRBV5-1 and TRBJ1-5; no clear D gene. V lost 0 bases, J lost 3 bases, and 4 bases lay in between. Germline V lookup: CDR1 SGHRS, CDR2 YFSETQ. This CDR3 is built from 13 residues. The CDR3 reads CASSLAPNQPQHF. DNA of the CDR3: TGCGCCAGCAGCTTGGCCCCCAATCAGCCCCAGCATTTT.

The chain employs TRBV4-3 and TRBJ2-1; D tentatively fits TRBD1 or TRBD2 (6 bases each). The germline V and J ends were trimmed by 0 bases and 9 bases, with 18 bases remaining between them. CDR1 and CDR2 (germline): LGHNA, YSLEER. The length of the CDR3 is 16 residues. The CDR3 is CASSQDRGGGWAEQFF. The CDR3, as DNA: TGCGCCAGCAGCCAAGACAGGGGAGGAGGTTGGGCTGAGCAGTTCTTC.

In regard to this clone: Other DNA sequences in the sample encode the same CDR3. The genes are TRBV5-1 and TRBJ2-1; possible D gene TRBD1, 6 bases. V lost 2 bases to trimming and J lost 1 base, with 10 bases between them. This CDR3 has 15 residues. Germline V lookup: CDR1 SGHRS, CDR2 YFSETQ. This CDR3 is CASSFGQGSYNEQFF. CDR3 DNA: TGCGCCAGCAGCTTCGGCCAGGGGTCCTACAATGAGCAGTTCTTC.

CDR3 nucleotide sequence: TGTGCCAGCATAGGGCGAGAGACCCAGTACTTC. This translates into CASIGRETQYF. This sequence joins TRBV28 and TRBJ2-5, with D unresolved. The V gene's germline CDR1 is MDHEN and CDR2 SYDVKM. The CDR3 covers 11 residues. The ends were cut back, 7 bases at V and 4 bases at J, with 7 bases in the middle.

CDR3 in amino acids: CASRKDLTSGRTEQFF. DNA of the CDR3: TGTGCCAGCAGGAAAGACTTAACTAGCGGACGTACTGAGCAGTTCTTC. The J gene is TRBJ2-1, the V gene TRBV28, with 8 bases lining up with TRBD2. CDR1 MDHEN and CDR2 SYDVKM come from the germline V gene. The CDR3 has 16 amino acids. J gave up 9 bases and V 6 bases, and 16 bases lay outside the gene matches.

The J gene is TRBJ1-2, the V gene TRBV6-6; D not certain. Germline V lookup: CDR1 MNHNY, CDR2 SVGAGI (reference sequence). This CDR3 has 14 amino acids. With 2 bases removed from V and 4 bases from J, the gap between germline ends came to 11 bases. DNA of the CDR3: TGTGCCAGCAGTTACATCTCAGCACCCTATGGCTACACCTTC. Translating it yields CASSYISAPYGYTF.

A word on this clone: Other DNA variants within this sample encode the same CDR3. V gene TRBV7-2 combines with J gene TRBJ1-6, with D unresolved. Germline lookup yields CDR1 SGHTA and CDR2 FQGNSA. The CDR3 loop spans 13 amino acids. V lost 0 bases and J 7 bases, leaving 4 bases between the germline ends. This chain's CDR3 is CASSLAQNSPLHF. The CDR3 DNA sequence: TGTGCCAGCAGCTTAGCTCAGAATTCACCCCTCCACTTT.